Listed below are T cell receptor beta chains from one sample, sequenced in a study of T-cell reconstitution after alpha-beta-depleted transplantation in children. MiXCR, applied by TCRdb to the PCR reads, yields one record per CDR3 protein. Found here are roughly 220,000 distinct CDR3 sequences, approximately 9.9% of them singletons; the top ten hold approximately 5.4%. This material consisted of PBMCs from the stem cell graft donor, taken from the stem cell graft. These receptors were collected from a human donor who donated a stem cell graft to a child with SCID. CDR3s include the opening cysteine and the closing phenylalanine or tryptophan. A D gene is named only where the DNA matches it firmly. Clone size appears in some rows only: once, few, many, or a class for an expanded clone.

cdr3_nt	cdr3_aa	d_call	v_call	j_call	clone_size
TGCAGTGCTACCGGGACTATGAGTCCCGGGGAGCTGTTTTTT	CSATGTMSPGELFF	TRBD2	TRBV20-1	TRBJ2-2	many
TGCAGCGTTCTTCCACAGGGGGCAAATGGCTACACCTTC	CSVLPQGANGYTF	TRBD1	TRBV29-1	TRBJ1-2	many
TGCGCCAGCAGCTTGGATCCGGGGGCGAGCGGTGGCTACACCTTC	CASSLDPGASGGYTF	-	TRBV5-1	TRBJ1-2	many
TGTGCCAGCAGCCTCGGTCATCAGGGGAGAGGGACTGAAGCTTTCTTT	CASSLGHQGRGTEAFF	-	TRBV5-5	TRBJ1-1	many
TGTGCCAGCAGCAAAGTCCAGACGTCTGGCACAGATACGCAGTATTTT	CASSKVQTSGTDTQYF	-	TRBV5-6	TRBJ2-3	many
TGTGCCAGCAGCCTACAGGGTAGGATTCAGAACACTGAAGCTTTCTTT	CASSLQGRIQNTEAFF	-	TRBV28	TRBJ1-1	many
TGTGCCAGCAGCTTACTAGCGGGGGGCTACACAGATACGCAGTATTTT	CASSLLAGGYTDTQYF	TRBD2	TRBV4-2	TRBJ2-3	many
TGCGCCAGCAGCGCCCCGGACAGCACAGATACGCAGTATTTT	CASSAPDSTDTQYF	-	TRBV5-1	TRBJ2-3	many
TGTGCCAGCAGCGAAGGGACTAGCGGGACAGATACGCAGTATTTT	CASSEGTSGTDTQYF	TRBD2	TRBV7-8	TRBJ2-3	many
TGCAGTGCTAGACCCTGGACTAGCGGGGCCTCCTACGAGCAGTACTTC	CSARPWTSGASYEQYF	TRBD2	TRBV20-1	TRBJ2-7	many
TGCGCCAGCAGCCAAGGACAGGGGGCATCGGGGGAGCTGTTTTTT	CASSQGQGASGELFF	TRBD1	TRBV4-3	TRBJ2-2	-
TGCGCCAGCAGCTTGGAGCTCGGTAGGGCGCGCTACGAGCAGTACTTC	CASSLELGRARYEQYF	-	TRBV5-1	TRBJ2-7	many
TGTGCCAGCAGCCCACTAGCGGGGGCCGCGTTTGAGCAGTTCTTC	CASSPLAGAAFEQFF	TRBD2	TRBV7-8	TRBJ2-1	few
TGCAGTGCCCGAGGACAGGACAACGACTACGAGCAGTACTTC	CSARGQDNDYEQYF	TRBD1	TRBV20-1	TRBJ2-7	many
TGCGCCAGCAGCTGGGACAGGCGACCGAACACCGGGGAGCTGTTTTTT	CASSWDRRPNTGELFF	TRBD1	TRBV5-1	TRBJ2-2	few
TGTGCCAGCAGCCCCCCAGCGGGGGGATGGACAGATACGCAGTATTTT	CASSPPAGGWTDTQYF	TRBD2	TRBV9	TRBJ2-3	many
TGCGCCAGCAAGGGGACCGAGCTTCGAACCGGGGAGCTGTTTTTT	CASKGTELRTGELFF	-	TRBV5-1	TRBJ2-2	many
TGTGCCAGCAGCCAAAAAGTCAGGGGGCAGTTAGAGACCCAGTACTTC	CASSQKVRGQLETQYF	TRBD1	TRBV7-8	TRBJ2-5	few
TGCGCCAGCAGCATTTTCGGGGACAGGTGGAACACCATATATTTT	CASSIFGDRWNTIYF	TRBD1	TRBV5-1	TRBJ1-3	many
TGCGCCAGCAGCTTGCAGGACAGGGGAGCACCCCTCCACTTT	CASSLQDRGAPLHF	TRBD1	TRBV5-1	TRBJ1-6	many
TGTGCCAGCAGTTTAGAAGCGATAGGGAAGAAATTCGGGGAGCTGTTTTTT	CASSLEAIGKKFGELFF	-	TRBV28	TRBJ2-2	many
TGTGCCAGCAGTCAAGGGACAGCCACAGATACGCAGTATTTT	CASSQGTATDTQYF	TRBD1	TRBV12-3/TRBV12-4	TRBJ2-3	many
TGTGCCAGCAGTTACTCGATGTCTATCGGGAACACTGAAGCTTTCTTT	CASSYSMSIGNTEAFF	-	TRBV6-5	TRBJ1-1	many
TGCGCCAGCAGCTTGGGACAGGGAGATCAGCCCCAGCATTTT	CASSLGQGDQPQHF	TRBD1	TRBV5-1	TRBJ1-5	many
TGTGCCAGCAGCTTATTGGGGTTGACTAGCACAGATACGCAGTATTTT	CASSLLGLTSTDTQYF	-	TRBV7-3	TRBJ2-3	many
TGTGCCACCAGTGATTTGAGGCTAGCGGGGGGGCAGAGGCAGTTCTTC	CATSDLRLAGGQRQFF	TRBD2	TRBV24-1	TRBJ2-1	many
TGCGCCAGCAGCTTGGAAGGGCGTCATGGCTACACCTTC	CASSLEGRHGYTF	-	TRBV5-1	TRBJ1-2	many
TGTGCCAGCAGCGTAGGTGGAGCAGCTGGAAACACCATATATTTT	CASSVGGAAGNTIYF	-	TRBV9	TRBJ1-3	many
TGCAGTGCTATCCCCGGGGCAGGGGCGGGCGAGACCCAGTACTTC	CSAIPGAGAGETQYF	-	TRBV20-1	TRBJ2-5	many
TGCGCCAGCAGCTTGGGACGTTCTAATACAGGGAGCGGCTACACCTTC	CASSLGRSNTGSGYTF	-	TRBV5-1	TRBJ1-2	many
TGTGCCAGCAGCCAGGATGGACTGATCACAGATACGCAGTATTTT	CASSQDGLITDTQYF	-	TRBV3-1	TRBJ2-3	-
TGTGCCATCAGTGAGTCGAACACAGGGTGGGACACTGAAGCTTTCTTT	CAISESNTGWDTEAFF	-	TRBV10-3	TRBJ1-1	many